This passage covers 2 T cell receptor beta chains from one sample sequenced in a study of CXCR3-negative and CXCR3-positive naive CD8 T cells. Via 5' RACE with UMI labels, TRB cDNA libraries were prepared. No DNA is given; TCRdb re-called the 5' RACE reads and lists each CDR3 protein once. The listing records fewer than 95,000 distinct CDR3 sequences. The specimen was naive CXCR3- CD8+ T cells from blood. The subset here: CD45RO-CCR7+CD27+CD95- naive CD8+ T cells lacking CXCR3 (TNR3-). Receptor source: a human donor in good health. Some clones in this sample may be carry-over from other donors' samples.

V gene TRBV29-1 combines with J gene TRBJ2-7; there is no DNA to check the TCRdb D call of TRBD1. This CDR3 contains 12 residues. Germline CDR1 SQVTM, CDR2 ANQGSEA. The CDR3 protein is CSVEEPGAEQYF.

CDR3 in amino acids: CASSISGQGAYEQYF. The rearrangement links TRBV19 to TRBJ2-7; TCRdb's D call, TRBD1, is unchecked because there is no DNA. The germline V gene has CDR1 LNHDA and CDR2 SQIVND (reference sequence). The CDR3 totals 15 residues.